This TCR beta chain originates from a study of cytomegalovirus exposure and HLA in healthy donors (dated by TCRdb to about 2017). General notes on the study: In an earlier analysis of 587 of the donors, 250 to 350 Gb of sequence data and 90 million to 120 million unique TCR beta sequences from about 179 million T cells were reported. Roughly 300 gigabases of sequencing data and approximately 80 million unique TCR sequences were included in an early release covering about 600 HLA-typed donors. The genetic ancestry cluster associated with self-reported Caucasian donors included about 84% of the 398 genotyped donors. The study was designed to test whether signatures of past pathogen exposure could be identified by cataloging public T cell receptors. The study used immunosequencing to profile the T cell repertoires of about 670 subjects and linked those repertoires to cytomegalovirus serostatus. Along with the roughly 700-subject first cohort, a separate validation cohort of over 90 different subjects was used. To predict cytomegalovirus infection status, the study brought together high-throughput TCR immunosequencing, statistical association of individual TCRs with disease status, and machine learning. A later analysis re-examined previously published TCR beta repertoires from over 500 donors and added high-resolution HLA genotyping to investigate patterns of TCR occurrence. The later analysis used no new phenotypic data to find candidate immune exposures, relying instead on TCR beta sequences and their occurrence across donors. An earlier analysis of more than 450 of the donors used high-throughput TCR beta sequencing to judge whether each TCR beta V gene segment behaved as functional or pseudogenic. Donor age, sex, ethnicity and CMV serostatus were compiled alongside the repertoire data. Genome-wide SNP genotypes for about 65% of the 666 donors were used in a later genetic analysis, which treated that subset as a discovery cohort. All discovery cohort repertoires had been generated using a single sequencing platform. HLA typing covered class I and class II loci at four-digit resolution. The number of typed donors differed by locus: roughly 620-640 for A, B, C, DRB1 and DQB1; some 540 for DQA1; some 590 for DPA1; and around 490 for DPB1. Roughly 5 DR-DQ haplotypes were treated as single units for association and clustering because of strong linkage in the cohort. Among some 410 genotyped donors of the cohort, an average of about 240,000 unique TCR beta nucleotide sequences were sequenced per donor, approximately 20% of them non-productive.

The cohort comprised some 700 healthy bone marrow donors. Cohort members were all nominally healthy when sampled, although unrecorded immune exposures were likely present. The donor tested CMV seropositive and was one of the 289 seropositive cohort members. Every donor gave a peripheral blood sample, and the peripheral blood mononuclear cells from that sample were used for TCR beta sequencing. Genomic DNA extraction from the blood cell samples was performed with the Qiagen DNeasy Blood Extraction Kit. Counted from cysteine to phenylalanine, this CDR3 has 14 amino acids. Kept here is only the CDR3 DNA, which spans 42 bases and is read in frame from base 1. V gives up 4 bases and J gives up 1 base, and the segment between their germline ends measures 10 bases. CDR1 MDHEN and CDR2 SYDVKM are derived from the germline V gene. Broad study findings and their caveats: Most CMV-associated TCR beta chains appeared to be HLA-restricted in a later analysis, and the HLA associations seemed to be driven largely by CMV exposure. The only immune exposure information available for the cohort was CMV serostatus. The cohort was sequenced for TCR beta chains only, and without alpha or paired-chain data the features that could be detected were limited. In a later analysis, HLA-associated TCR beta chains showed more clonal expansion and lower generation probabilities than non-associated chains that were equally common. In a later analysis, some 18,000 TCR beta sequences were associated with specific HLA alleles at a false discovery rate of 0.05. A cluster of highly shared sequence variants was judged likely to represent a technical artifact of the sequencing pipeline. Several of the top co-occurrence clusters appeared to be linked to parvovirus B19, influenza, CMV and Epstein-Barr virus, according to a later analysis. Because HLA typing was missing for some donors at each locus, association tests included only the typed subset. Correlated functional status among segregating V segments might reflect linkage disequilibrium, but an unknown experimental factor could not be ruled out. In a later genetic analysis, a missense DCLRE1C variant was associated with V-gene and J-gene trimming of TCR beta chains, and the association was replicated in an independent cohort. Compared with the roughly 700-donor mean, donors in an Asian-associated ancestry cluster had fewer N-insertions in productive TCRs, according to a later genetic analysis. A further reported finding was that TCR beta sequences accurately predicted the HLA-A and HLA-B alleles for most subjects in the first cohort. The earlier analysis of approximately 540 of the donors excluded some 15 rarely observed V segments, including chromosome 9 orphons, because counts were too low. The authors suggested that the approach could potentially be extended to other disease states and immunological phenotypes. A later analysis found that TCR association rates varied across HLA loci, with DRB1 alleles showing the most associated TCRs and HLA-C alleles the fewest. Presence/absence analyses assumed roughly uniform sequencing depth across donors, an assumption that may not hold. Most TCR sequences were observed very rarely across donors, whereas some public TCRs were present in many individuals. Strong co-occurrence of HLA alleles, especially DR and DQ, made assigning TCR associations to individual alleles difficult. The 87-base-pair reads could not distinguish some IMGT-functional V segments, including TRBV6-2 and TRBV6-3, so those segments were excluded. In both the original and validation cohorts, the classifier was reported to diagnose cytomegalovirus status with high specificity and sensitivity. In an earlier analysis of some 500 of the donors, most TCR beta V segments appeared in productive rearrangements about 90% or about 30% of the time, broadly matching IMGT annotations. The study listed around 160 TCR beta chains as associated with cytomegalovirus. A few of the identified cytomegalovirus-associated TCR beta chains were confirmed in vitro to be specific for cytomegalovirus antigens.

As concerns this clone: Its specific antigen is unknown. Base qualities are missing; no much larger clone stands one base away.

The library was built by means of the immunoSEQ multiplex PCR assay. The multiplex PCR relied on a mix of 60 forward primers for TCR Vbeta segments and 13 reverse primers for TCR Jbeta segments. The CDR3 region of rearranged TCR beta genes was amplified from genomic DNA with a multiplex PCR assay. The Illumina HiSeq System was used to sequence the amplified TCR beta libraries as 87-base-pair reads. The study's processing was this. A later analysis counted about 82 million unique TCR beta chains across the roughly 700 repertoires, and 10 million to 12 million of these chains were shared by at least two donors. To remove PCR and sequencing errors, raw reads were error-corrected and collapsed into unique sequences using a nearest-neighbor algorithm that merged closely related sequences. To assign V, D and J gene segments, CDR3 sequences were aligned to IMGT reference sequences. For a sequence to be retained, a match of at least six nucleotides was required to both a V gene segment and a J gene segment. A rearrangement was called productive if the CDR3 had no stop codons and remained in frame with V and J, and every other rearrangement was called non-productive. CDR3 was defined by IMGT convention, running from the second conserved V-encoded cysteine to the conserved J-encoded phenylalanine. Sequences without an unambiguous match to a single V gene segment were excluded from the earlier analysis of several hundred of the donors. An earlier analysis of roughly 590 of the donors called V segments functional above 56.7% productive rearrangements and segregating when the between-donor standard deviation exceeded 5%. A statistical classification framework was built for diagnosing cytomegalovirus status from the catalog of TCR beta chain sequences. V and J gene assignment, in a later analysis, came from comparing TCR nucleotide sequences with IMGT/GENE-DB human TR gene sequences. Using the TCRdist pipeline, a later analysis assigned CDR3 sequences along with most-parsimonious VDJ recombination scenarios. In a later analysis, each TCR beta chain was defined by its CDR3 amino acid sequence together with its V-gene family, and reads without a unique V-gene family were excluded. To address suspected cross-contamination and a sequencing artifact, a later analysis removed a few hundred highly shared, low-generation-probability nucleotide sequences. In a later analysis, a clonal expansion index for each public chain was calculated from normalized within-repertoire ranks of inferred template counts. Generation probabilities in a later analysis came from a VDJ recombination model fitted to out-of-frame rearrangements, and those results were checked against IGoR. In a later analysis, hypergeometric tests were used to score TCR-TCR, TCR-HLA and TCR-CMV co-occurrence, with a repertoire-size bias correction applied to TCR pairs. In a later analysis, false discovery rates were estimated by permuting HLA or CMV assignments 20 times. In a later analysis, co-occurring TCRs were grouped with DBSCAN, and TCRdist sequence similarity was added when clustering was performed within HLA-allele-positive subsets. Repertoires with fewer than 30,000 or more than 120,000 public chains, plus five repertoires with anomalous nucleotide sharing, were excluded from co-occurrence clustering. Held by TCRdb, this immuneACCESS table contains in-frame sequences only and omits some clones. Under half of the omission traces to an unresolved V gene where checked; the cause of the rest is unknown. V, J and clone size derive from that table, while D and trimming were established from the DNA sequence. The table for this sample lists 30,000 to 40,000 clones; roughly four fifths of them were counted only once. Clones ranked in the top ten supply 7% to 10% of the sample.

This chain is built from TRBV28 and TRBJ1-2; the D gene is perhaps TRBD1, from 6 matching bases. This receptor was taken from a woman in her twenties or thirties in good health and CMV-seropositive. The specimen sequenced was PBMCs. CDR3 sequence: CASSSGQHNYGYTF. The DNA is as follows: TGTGCCAGCAGTTCAGGACAGCATAACTATGGCTACACCTTC.